This TCR beta chain was recovered during a study of siplizumab effects on memory and regulatory T cells. Study-wide results and limits: Fewer alloreactive sequences mapped to unstimulated CD4+ memory cells under siplizumab. The alloresponse seemed to draw substantially on naive T cells, which appeared more diverse than memory cells. Unstimulated subset assignment was obtained for only a minor fraction of alloreactive clones.

Assayed TCR templates numbered 90,000 to 100,000 for each sample. Generated by immunoSEQ multiplex PCR, the TCRdb table keeps only in-frame clones and is missing some. The sample carries some 97,000 clones, about 95% recorded once. The V and J ends lost 4 bases and 4 bases respectively, with 8 bases between them. The CDR3 has 12 amino acids. Germline CDR1 reads SGHAT; CDR2 reads FQNNGV. Comments on this clone: Its antigen remains unidentified.

This chain uses TRBV11-2 with TRBJ2-7; D remains ambiguous. The clonotype originates from a human donor in good health. The material sequenced was Tregs sorted from blood. The CDR3 protein is CASSYGVYEQYF. The CDR3 DNA follows: TGTGCCAGCAGCTATGGGGTGTACGAGCAGTACTTC.